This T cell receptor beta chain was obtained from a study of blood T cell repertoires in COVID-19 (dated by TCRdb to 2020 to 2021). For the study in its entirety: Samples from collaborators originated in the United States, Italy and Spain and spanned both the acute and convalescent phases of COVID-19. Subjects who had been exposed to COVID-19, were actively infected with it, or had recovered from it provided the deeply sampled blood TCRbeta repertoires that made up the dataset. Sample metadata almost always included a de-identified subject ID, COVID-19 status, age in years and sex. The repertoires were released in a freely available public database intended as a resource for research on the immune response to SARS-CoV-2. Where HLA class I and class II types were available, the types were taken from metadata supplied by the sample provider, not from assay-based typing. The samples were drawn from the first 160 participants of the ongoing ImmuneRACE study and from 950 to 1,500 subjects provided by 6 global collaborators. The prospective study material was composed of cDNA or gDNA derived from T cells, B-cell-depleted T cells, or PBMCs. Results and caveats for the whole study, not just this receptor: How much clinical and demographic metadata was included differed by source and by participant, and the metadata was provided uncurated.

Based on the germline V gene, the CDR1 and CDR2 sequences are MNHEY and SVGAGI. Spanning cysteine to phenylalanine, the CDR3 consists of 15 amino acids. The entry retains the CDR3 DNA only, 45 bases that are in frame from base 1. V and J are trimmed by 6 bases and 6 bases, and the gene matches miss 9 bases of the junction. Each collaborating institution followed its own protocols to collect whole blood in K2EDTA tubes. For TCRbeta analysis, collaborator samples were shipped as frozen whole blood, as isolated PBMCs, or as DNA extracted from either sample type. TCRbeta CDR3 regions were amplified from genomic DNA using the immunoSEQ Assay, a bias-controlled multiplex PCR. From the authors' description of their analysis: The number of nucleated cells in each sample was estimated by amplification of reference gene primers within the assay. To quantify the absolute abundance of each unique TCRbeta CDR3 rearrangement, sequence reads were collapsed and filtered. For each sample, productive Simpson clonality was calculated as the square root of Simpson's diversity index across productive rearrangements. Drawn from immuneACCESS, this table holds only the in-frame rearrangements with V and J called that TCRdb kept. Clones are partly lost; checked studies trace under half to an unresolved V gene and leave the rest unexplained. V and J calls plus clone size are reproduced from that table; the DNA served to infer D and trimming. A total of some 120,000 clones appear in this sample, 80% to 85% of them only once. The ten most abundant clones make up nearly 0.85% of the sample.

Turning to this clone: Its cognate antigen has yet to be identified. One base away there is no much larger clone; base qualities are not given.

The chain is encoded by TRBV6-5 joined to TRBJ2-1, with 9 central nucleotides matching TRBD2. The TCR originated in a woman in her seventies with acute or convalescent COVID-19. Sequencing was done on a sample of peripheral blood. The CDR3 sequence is CASSVAGDTSNEQFF. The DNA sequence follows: TGTGCCAGCAGCGTAGCGGGGGACACTTCCAATGAGCAGTTCTTC.